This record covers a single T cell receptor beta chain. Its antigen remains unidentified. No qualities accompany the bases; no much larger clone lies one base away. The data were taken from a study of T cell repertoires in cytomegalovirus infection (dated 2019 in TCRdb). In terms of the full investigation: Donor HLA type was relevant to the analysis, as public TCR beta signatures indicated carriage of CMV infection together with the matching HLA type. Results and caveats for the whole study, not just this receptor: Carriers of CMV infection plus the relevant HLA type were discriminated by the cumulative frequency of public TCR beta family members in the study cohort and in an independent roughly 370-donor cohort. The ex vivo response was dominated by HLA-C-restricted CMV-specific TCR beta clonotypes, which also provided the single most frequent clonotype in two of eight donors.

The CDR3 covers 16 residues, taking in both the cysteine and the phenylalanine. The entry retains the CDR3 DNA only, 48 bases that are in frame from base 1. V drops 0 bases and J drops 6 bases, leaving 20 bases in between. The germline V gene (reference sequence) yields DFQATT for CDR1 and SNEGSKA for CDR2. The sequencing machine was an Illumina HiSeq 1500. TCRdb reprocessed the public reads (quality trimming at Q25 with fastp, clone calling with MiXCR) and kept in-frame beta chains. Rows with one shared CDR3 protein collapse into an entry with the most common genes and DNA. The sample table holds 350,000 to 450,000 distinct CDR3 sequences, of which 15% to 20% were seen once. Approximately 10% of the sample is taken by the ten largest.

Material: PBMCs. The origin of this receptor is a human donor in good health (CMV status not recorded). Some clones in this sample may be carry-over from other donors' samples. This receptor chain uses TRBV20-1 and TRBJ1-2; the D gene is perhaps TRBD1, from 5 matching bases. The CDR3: CSARDVRGPTGDGYTF. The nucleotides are TGCAGTGCTAGAGACGTTAGGGGACCTACCGGGGATGGCTACACCTTC.